The 28 T cell receptor beta chains below were found in one sample sequenced in a study of vaccination effects on CD4 cells after COVID-19. TCRdb keeps only in-frame clones here, not all; method: immunoSEQ multiplex PCR. The sample gives around 60,000 clones, roughly 73% of which show up once; around 1.2% is in the top ten. These receptors are not linked to any known antigen. Before sequencing, viral peptide pools were used by the ViraFEST assay to expand antigen-specific CD4+ T cells. At the end of about 9 days of culture, CD4+ T cells were isolated. The cohort was immunized with two doses of either the BNT162b2 or mRNA-1273 vaccine. The sequencing used CD4+ T cells from PBMCs cultured with HCoV-229E spike peptides, collected after COVID-19 vaccination. These receptors all come from a human donor who received a COVID-19 vaccine.

V and J are TRBV19 and TRBJ2-5, with unresolved D. The CDR3 spans 14 residues. The V end was cut by 7 bases, the J end by 1 base, with 13 bases between. Germline values: CDR1 LNHDA, CDR2 SQIVND (reference sequence). CDR3 in amino acids: CASKRTGFQETQYF. The CDR3 DNA reads TGTGCCAGTAAACGGACCGGCTTCCAAGAGACCCAGTACTTC.

The chain recombines TRBV5-6 with TRBJ2-1, with 8 nucleotides matching TRBD2. V was pared by 0 bases and J by 3 bases, with 8 bases of the junction left unmatched. This CDR3 has 17 amino acids. CDR1 and CDR2 (germline): SGHDT, YYEEEE. CDR3 residues: CASSLGGRGALYNEQFF. The CDR3 coding sequence is TGTGCCAGCAGCTTGGGAGGGCGGGGGGCCCTCTACAATGAGCAGTTCTTC.

The rearrangement uses TRBV4-1 and TRBJ1-2, with D possibly being TRBD1 (5 bases). Germline CDR1 MGHRA, CDR2 YSYEKL. The V and J ends lost 0 bases and 8 bases respectively, with 10 bases between them. The CDR3 consists of 13 residues. CDR3 DNA sequence: TGCGCCAGCAGCCAAGATGACAGTAGGGGCTACACCTTC. Amino acids: CASSQDDSRGYTF.

This clone appeared a few times. The chain uses TRBV5-1 and TRBJ2-2; D remains unclear. CDR3 length: 13 amino acids. The V gene lost 4 bases and the J gene lost 1 base, with 5 bases spanning the gap. Per the germline V gene, CDR1 is SGHRS and CDR2 is YFSETQ. The CDR3 DNA sequence: TGCGCCAGCAGCGCCCGGAACACCGGGGAGCTGTTTTTT. This sequence encodes CASSARNTGELFF.

The chain is built from TRBV5-1 and TRBJ1-2, with D possibly matching TRBD1 (5 bases). V lost 4 bases to trimming and J lost 7 bases, with 17 bases between them. The CDR3 consists of 14 residues. The germline CDR1 and CDR2 sequences are SGHRS and YFSETQ. For the CDR3, the DNA is TGCGCCAGCAGCCGCTCCCAGGGAGTCGGTGGCTACACCTTC. Its translation is CASSRSQGVGGYTF.

This chain uses TRBV2 with TRBJ1-2, with 9 bases that match TRBD1. Germline lookup yields CDR1 SNHLY and CDR2 FYNNEI. There are 13 residues in the CDR3. V dropped 7 bases and J dropped 8; count of bases not matched to a gene: 8. The CDR3 spells CASINTGGLGYTF. The CDR3, as DNA: TGTGCCAGCATCAACACAGGGGGCCTGGGCTACACCTTC.

This clone turned up a few times. This chain uses TRBV5-4 with TRBJ1-2; TRBD1 matches 7 bases. Germline CDR1 SGHNT, CDR2 YYREEE (reference sequence). The trim removed 4 bases at V and 4 bases at J, leaving 10 bases unmatched. This CDR3 spans 15 amino acids. CDR3 amino acids: CASSHKRDSGYGYTF. CDR3 sequence (DNA): TGTGCCAGCAGCCACAAACGGGACAGTGGCTATGGCTACACCTTC.

The V and J genes are TRBV18 and TRBJ1-6; 10 positions agree with TRBD1. Trimming at V came to 3 bases and at J to 7 bases, leaving 3 bases not matched to a gene. The CDR3 is made up of 15 amino acids. Per the germline V gene, CDR1 is KGHSH and CDR2 is LQKENI. CDR3 nucleotide sequence: TGTGCCAGCTCACCGGGACAGGGGTCGAATTCACCCCTCCACTTT. Protein: CASSPGQGSNSPLHF.

The chain links TRBV7-8 to TRBJ2-7; 7 positions match TRBD2. This CDR3 is built from 14 residues. Germline assignment: CDR1 SGHVS and CDR2 FQNEAQ. The junction had 10 bases not matched to a gene; V was cut back by 4 bases and J by 7 bases. The CDR3 protein is CASSSARSSGEQYV. CDR3 sequence (DNA): TGTGCCAGCAGCTCCGCGCGGTCTAGCGGAGAGCAGTACGTC.

The rearrangement joins TRBV12-3 or TRBV12-4 to TRBJ2-7; D gene uncertain. CDR3 length equals 12 residues. V lost 1 base, J lost 5 bases, and 6 bases lay in between. The CDR3 here is CASSLGGNEQYV. The CDR3 region has the DNA TGTGCCAGCAGTTTAGGGGGTAACGAGCAGTACGTC.

The J gene is TRBJ2-4, the V gene TRBV6-5; tentatively, D is TRBD1 (5 bases). The V and J ends lost 4 bases and 7 bases respectively, with 20 bases between them. CDR1 is MNHEY and CDR2 is SVGAGI in the germline V gene. The CDR3 runs to 16 residues. In DNA, the CDR3 is TGTGCCAGCAGTTGGGGCTCAATTTTGGGGCGGAACATTCAGTACTTC. Residues: CASSWGSILGRNIQYF.

This clone was seen more than once but under ten times. This sequence joins TRBV7-8 and TRBJ1-3; D is uncertain. V lost 1 base and J 4 bases, leaving 14 bases between the germline ends. The CDR3 runs to 16 residues. The germline V gene encodes CDR1 SGHVS and CDR2 FQNEAQ. This CDR3 is CASSLGDPSIGNTIYF. In DNA, the CDR3 is TGTGCCAGCAGCTTAGGTGACCCGAGTATAGGAAACACCATATATTTT.

The chain joins TRBV5-5 to TRBJ2-5; 13 nucleotides line up with TRBD2. Germline-derived CDR1 and CDR2 are SGHKS and YYEKEE (reference sequence). Trimming removed 4 bases from V and 5 bases from J; junction bases left unmatched: 11. The CDR3 covers 17 residues. CDR3 amino acids: CASSLHTSGGALETQYF. The CDR3 nucleotides are TGTGCCAGCAGCCTGCACACTAGCGGGGGGGCCTTGGAGACCCAGTACTTC.

The rearrangement joins TRBV7-2 to TRBJ2-1, with D possibly matching TRBD2 (5 bases). The germline V and J ends were trimmed by 4 bases and 2 bases, with 18 bases remaining between them. CDR1 is SGHTA and CDR2 is FQGNSA in the germline V gene. The CDR3 covers 17 residues. The CDR3 region has the DNA TGTGCCAGCAGCTCCCGGCTAGCATCCCATGCCTACAATGAGCAGTTCTTC. Its protein is CASSSRLASHAYNEQFF. Full variable domain (rest looked up from reference TRBV7-2 and TRBJ2-1): GAGVSQSPSNKVTEKGKDVELRCDPISGHTALYWYRQSLGQGLEFLIYFQGNSAPDKSGLPSDRFSAERTGGSVSTLTIQRTQQEDSAVYLCASSSRLASHAYNEQFFGPGTRLTVL.

V and J are TRBV4-1 and TRBJ2-7; 8 positions agree with TRBD1. Germline values: CDR1 MGHRA, CDR2 YSYEKL. Losses at the gene ends were 4 bases for V and 3 bases for J; bases not matched to a gene: 11. The CDR3 has 16 residues. The CDR3 loop is CASSPTDRGALYEQYV. Here the CDR3 DNA reads TGCGCCAGCAGCCCCACCGACAGGGGAGCCCTCTACGAGCAGTACGTC.

This clone turned up a few times. This chain links TRBV5-4 with TRBJ1-3; D unresolved. Trimming cost V 1 base and J 1 base, with 9 bases left between them. The CDR3 runs 15 residues. Looked up from germline, CDR1 is SGHNT and CDR2 is YYREEE (reference sequence). CDR3 coding DNA: TGTGCCAGCAGCTTGAGGGCAGAGTCTGGAAACACCATATATTTT. Its protein is CASSLRAESGNTIYF.

The chain has TRBV10-3 and TRBJ1-1; maybe TRBD1 (5 bases). Germline loops: CDR1 ENHRY, CDR2 SYGVKD. V was trimmed by 2 bases and J by 1 base, leaving 20 bases between them. This CDR3 spans 18 amino acids. CDR3 sequence (DNA): TGTGCCATCAGTGAGGGGGAGGAGTGGGGGACTGGGAACACTGAAGCTTTCTTT. Translation gives CAISEGEEWGTGNTEAFF.

CDR3 amino acids: CASSSDGTVFYGYTF. CDR3 nucleotides: TGCGCCAGCAGCTCCGACGGTACAGTTTTCTATGGCTACACCTTC. V gene TRBV5-1 combines with J gene TRBJ1-2; D is undetermined. There are 15 residues in the CDR3. Trimming cost V 3 bases and J 4 bases, with 16 bases left between them. Per the germline V gene, CDR1 is SGHRS and CDR2 is YFSETQ.

This clone turned up a few times. The rearrangement links TRBV18 to TRBJ2-1; 12 bases are a match to TRBD2. The V and J ends lost 3 bases and 0 bases, in that order; junction bases with no gene match: 6. The V gene's germline CDR1 is KGHSH and CDR2 LQKENI. This CDR3 has 18 residues. The CDR3 DNA sequence: TGTGCCAGCTCACCTATGACTAGCGGGGGTGGCTCCTACAATGAGCAGTTCTTC. It encodes CASSPMTSGGGSYNEQFF. Complete variable domain (other parts from reference TRBV18 and TRBJ2-1): NAGVMQNPRHLVRRRGQEARLRCSPMKGHSHVYWYRQLPEEGLKFMVYLQKENIIDESGMPKERFSAEFPKEGPSILRIQQVVRGDSAAYFCASSPMTSGGGSYNEQFFGPGTRLTVL.

The chain has TRBV29-1 and TRBJ2-5; D assignment may be TRBD1 or TRBD2 (5 bases each). The CDR3 runs 12 residues. CDR1 is SQVTM and CDR2 is ANQGSEA in the germline V gene. V was clipped by 5 bases and J by 5 bases, with 12 bases between them. CDR3 residues: CSVTERGETQYF. The CDR3 DNA follows: TGCAGCGTTACCGAGAGGGGTGAGACCCAGTACTTC.

V is TRBV28 and J is TRBJ1-3; TRBD1 aligns across 10 bases. CDR1 and CDR2 (germline): MDHEN, SYDVKM. Trimming removed 2 bases from V and 5 bases from J; junction bases left unmatched: 9. The CDR3 has 17 amino acids. The CDR3 DNA sequence: TGTGCCAGCAGTTTAGGGCGGACAGGGGGATTCAGAAACACCATATATTTT. Protein product: CASSLGRTGGFRNTIYF.

This chain joins TRBV7-3 and TRBJ2-4; 8 bases align to TRBD1. This CDR3 has 15 amino acids. V trimming: 0 bases; J trimming: 6 bases; junction bases outside the gene matches: 4. Germline CDR1 is SGHTA and CDR2 is FQGTGA. This CDR3 reads CASSLTGDRTNIQYF. In DNA form, the CDR3 reads TGTGCCAGCAGCTTAACCGGGGACAGGACAAACATTCAGTACTTC.

The chain recombines TRBV12-5 with TRBJ2-3, with D possibly being TRBD1 or TRBD2 (7 bases each). CDR1 is LGHNT, CDR2 FRNRAP, per germline. The CDR3 contains 17 residues. V lost 4 bases and J 10 bases, leaving 27 bases between the germline ends. CDR3 amino acids: CASGSPQGGGLGMAQYF. CDR3 in DNA: TGTGCTAGTGGTTCCCCCCAGGGGGGGGGTTTAGGTATGGCGCAGTATTTT.

The chain joins TRBV5-1 to TRBJ2-7; D possibly uses TRBD1 or TRBD2 (5 bases each). Deletions cut 1 base from V and 5 bases from J, with 10 bases between. CDR1 is SGHRS, CDR2 YFSETQ, per germline. The CDR3 runs to 13 residues. CDR3 sequence: CASSLRGVDEQYV. Here the CDR3 DNA reads TGCGCCAGCAGCTTGAGAGGGGTCGACGAGCAGTACGTC.

This sequence joins TRBV4-3 and TRBJ2-5, with 8 nucleotides matching TRBD1. The germline V gene has CDR1 LGHNA and CDR2 YSLEER. V gave up 2 bases and J gave up 7 bases; unmatched junction bases: 15. The CDR3 covers 17 residues. CDR3 nucleotides: TGCGCCAGCAGCCAAAACCCCCACAGGGGGAATATTGGGACCCAGTACTTC. It encodes CASSQNPHRGNIGTQYF.

This chain uses TRBV2 with TRBJ2-4; possible D gene TRBD2, 5 bases. V lost 7 bases to trimming and J lost 0 bases, with 13 bases between them. The CDR3 is 15 amino acids. Germline values: CDR1 SNHLY, CDR2 FYNNEI. Here the CDR3 DNA reads TGTGCCAGCAATCCGGGATTCATAGCCAAAAACATTCAGTACTTC. Its protein product is CASNPGFIAKNIQYF.

The chain couples TRBV6-1 to TRBJ1-2, with D unresolved. The CDR3 spans 20 residues. Germline V gives CDR1 MNHNS, CDR2 SASEGT. Trimming pared 2 bases from V and 2 bases from J, leaving 27 bases between. CDR3 region: CASSELFLNLISGSNYGYTF. The CDR3, as DNA: TGTGCCAGCAGTGAACTCTTCTTAAATTTGATCTCCGGGAGCAACTATGGCTACACCTTC.

The V call is TRBV2, the J call TRBJ1-2, with no clear D. Trimming left V 6 bases short and J 4 bases short, with 12 bases between. The CDR3 is made up of 13 amino acids. The germline V gene encodes CDR1 SNHLY and CDR2 FYNNEI. CDR3 sequence: CASRPIISYGYTF. The DNA for the CDR3 is TGTGCCAGCAGGCCCATAATAAGCTATGGCTACACCTTC.